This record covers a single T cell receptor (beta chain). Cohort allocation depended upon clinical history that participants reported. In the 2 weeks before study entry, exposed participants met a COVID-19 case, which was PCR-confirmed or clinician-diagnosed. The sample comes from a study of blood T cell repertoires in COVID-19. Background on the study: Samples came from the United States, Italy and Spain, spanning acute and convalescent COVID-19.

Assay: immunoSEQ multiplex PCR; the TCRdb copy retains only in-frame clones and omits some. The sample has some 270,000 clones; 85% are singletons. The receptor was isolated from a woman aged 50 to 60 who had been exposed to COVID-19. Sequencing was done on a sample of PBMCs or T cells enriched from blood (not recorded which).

The CDR3 loop reads CASSLGNSGNTIYF. The CDR3, as DNA: TGTGCCAGCAGCTTAGGTAACTCTGGAAACACCATATATTTT. The chain carries TRBV13 and TRBJ1-3; unclear D gene. The CDR3 consists of 14 residues. CDR1 is PRHDT and CDR2 is FYEKMQ in the germline V gene (reference sequence). V lost 0 bases and J 0 bases, leaving 3 bases between the germline ends.